Reported below is one T cell receptor (beta chain). Its antigen is as yet unknown. TCRdb redid the calling of the 5' RACE reads with MiXCR, one entry per CDR3 protein. The table has 400,000 to 500,000 distinct CDR3 sequences, roughly 20% seen once; the top ten hold 8.4%. This sample is part of a study of T-cell memory formation after mild COVID-19. J gave up 3 bases and V 8 bases, and 12 bases lay outside the gene matches. CDR1 and CDR2 from the germline V gene are SGHVS and FNYEAQ. The CDR3 contains 16 residues. Study-level points and caveats: Day 15 to 85 contracting clones showed balanced CD4/CD8; day 15 to 37 expanders favored CD4+.

The chain carries TRBV7-6 and TRBJ2-3; TRBD2 aligns across 9 bases. The material sequenced was PBMCs or a T cell subset sorted from them (not recorded which). This clonotype originated in an adult woman who had mild COVID-19 (a few samples of this study predate the infection). Cell type and time point are not known. The CDR3 region is CASSRILSGGTDTQYF. The CDR3, as DNA: TGTGCCAGCTCCAGGATCTTGAGCGGGGGGACAGATACGCAGTATTTT.